Each of the 3 T cell receptor beta chains below was sequenced from the same sample in a study of vaccination and CD4 T cells after COVID-19. Antigens for these TCRs are unknown. Sequenced with the Oncomine TCR Beta short-read assay was DNA taken from cultured CD4+ T cells. TCRdb reprocessed the PCR reads with MiXCR, giving one entry per CDR3 protein. The sample contains nearly 20,000 distinct CDR3 sequences, about three quarters of which appear only once. Noted treatment: roughly nine-day PBMC culture with coronavirus spike peptide pools or control peptides (ViraFEST assay). The sequencing used CD4+ T cells from blood, cultured in vitro, collected after SARS-CoV-2 vaccination. The receptors were gathered from a human donor who received a COVID-19 vaccine.

This chain uses TRBV20-1 with TRBJ1-3; no firm D call. Germline V gene data show CDR1 as DFQATT and CDR2 as SNEGSKA (reference sequence). The V end lost 1 base, the J end lost 8 bases, and 12 bases lay between the germline ends. The CDR3 is 13 amino acids. CDR3 nucleotides: TGCAGTGCTAGAGCGGACCCCCTCGACACCATATATTTT. Amino acids: CSARADPLDTIYF.

The rearrangement uses TRBV2 and TRBJ2-7; TRBD2 matches 11 bases. This CDR3 has 15 residues. The ends lost 1 base at V and 5 bases at J; junction bases unmatched: 4. The V gene's germline CDR1 is SNHLY and CDR2 FYNNEI. The CDR3 is CASSEDSGGEDEQYF. For the CDR3, the DNA is TGTGCCAGCAGTGAAGATAGCGGGGGGGAAGACGAGCAGTACTTC.

This chain uses TRBV20-1 with TRBJ2-5, with 12 bases that match TRBD2. Germline assignment: CDR1 DFQATT and CDR2 SNEGSKA (reference sequence). V dropped 4 bases and J dropped 4; count of bases not matched to a gene: 28. This CDR3 spans 22 amino acids. Written as DNA, the CDR3 is TGCAGTGCTATTCCCGCCGGCCTGGGGGGGACTAGCGGGTCACAAGGGAGAGAGACCCAGTACTTC. Protein: CSAIPAGLGGTSGSQGRETQYF.